This is a list of T cell receptor beta chains from one sample in a study of cytomegalovirus exposure and HLA in healthy donors. The assay was immunoSEQ multiplex PCR, and TCRdb's table has in-frame clones only and misses some. The sample carries 220,000 or so clones, more than 65% recorded once. The sequencing input was PBMCs. These receptors were collected from a man aged 50 to 60 in good health and CMV-seronegative. The CDR3 runs from the conserved cysteine through the conserved F or W. A D gene is named only where the DNA matches it firmly. Clone size is shown for a subset of rows, as once, few, many or a class of expanded clone.

j_gene | d_gene | abundance | v_gene | CDR3aa | CDR3nt
TRBJ2-1 | - | - | TRBV5-1 | CASSWGVDSNEQFF | TGCGCCAGCAGCTGGGGCGTCGATTCCAATGAGCAGTTCTTC
TRBJ2-1 | TRBD1 | - | TRBV10-3 | CAISAKGTGFNEQFF | TGTGCCATCAGTGCGAAGGGGACAGGCTTCAATGAGCAGTTCTTC
TRBJ1-1 | - | - | TRBV20-1 | CSAGKRAFF | TGCAGTGCCGGGAAGAGGGCTTTCTTT
TRBJ1-1 | - | - | TRBV11-2 | CASSSTGSEAFF | TGTGCCAGCAGCTCCACAGGGTCTGAAGCTTTCTTT
TRBJ2-5 | - | few | TRBV5-1 | CASSLEGRTTQETQYF | TGCGCCAGCAGCTTGGAAGGGCGGACTACCCAAGAGACCCAGTACTTC
TRBJ1-1 | - | - | TRBV29-1 | CSVVRGGTEAFF | TGCAGCGTTGTTCGGGGAGGTACTGAAGCTTTCTTT
TRBJ1-2 | - | - | TRBV18 | CASSPDRNYGYTF | TGTGCCAGCTCACCCGACAGAAACTATGGCTACACCTTC
TRBJ2-7 | TRBD1 | - | TRBV28 | CASSPLPGQGEGATYEQYF | TGTGCCAGCAGCCCCCTCCCGGGACAGGGGGAGGGGGCAACCTACGAGCAGTACTTC
TRBJ2-7 | - | - | TRBV30 | CAWSVELYEQYF | TGTGCCTGGAGTGTGGAGCTCTACGAGCAGTACTTC
TRBJ2-7 | TRBD1 | - | TRBV2 | CASSGDGTGWYEQYF | TGTGCCAGCAGTGGGGATGGGACAGGGTGGTACGAGCAGTACTTC
TRBJ2-4 | - | - | TRBV4-2 | CASSQMTITGTANRNNIQYF | TGTGCCAGCAGCCAGATGACGATTACCGGGACTGCGAACCGGAACAACATTCAGTACTTC
TRBJ2-6 | - | - | TRBV15 | CATSRGLGSFSGANVLTF | TGTGCCACCAGCAGAGGCCTAGGAAGCTTCTCTGGGGCCAACGTCCTGACTTTC
TRBJ2-2 | TRBD2 | - | TRBV5-1 | CASSPLAGEAGELFF | TGCGCCAGCAGCCCTCTAGCGGGAGAGGCCGGGGAGCTGTTTTTT
TRBJ2-7 | - | once | TRBV27 | CASSPTGRRGEQYF | TGTGCCAGCAGTCCGACAGGAAGGCGAGGCGAGCAGTACTTC
TRBJ1-5 | - | - | TRBV5-1 | CASSLDGHSNQPQHF | TGCGCCAGCAGCTTGGACGGACACAGCAATCAGCCCCAGCATTTT
TRBJ2-7 | TRBD2 | - | TRBV4-1 | CASSQGASGRYEQYF | TGCGCCAGCAGCCAAGGGGCTAGCGGGAGGTACGAGCAGTACTTC
TRBJ2-7 | - | - | TRBV6-5 | CASSYSGGLYEQYF | TGTGCCAGCAGTTACTCGGGGGGACTCTACGAGCAGTACTTC
TRBJ2-1 | - | - | TRBV7-3 | CASSRRTPNEQFF | TGTGCCAGCAGCCGGCGGACTCCCAATGAGCAGTTCTTC
TRBJ1-5 | - | - | TRBV21-1 | CASISITGGYSNQPQHF | TGTGCCAGCATTTCGATAACAGGTGGGTATAGCAATCAGCCCCAGCATTTT
TRBJ2-4 | TRBD1 | - | TRBV15 | CATSDKDRGTNIQYF | TGTGCCACCAGCGATAAGGACAGGGGGACGAACATTCAGTACTTC
TRBJ2-7 | TRBD2 | - | TRBV7-6 | CASSWTSGSYEQYF | TGTGCCAGCAGCTGGACTAGCGGGTCCTACGAGCAGTACTTC
TRBJ1-1 | TRBD1 | - | TRBV7-3 | CASSYTGGTQSEAFF | TGTGCCAGCAGTTACACAGGGGGTACTCAGAGTGAAGCTTTCTTT
TRBJ1-1 | - | - | TRBV18 | CASSELMNTEAFF | TGTGCCAGCTCAGAACTCATGAACACTGAAGCTTTCTTT
TRBJ1-5 | TRBD1 | - | TRBV2 | CASSDEAGGNQPQHF | TGTGCCAGCAGTGATGAGGCAGGGGGAAATCAGCCCCAGCATTTT
TRBJ2-2 | - | - | TRBV2 | CASSESWSANTGELFF | TGTGCCAGCAGTGAAAGCTGGAGCGCGAACACCGGGGAGCTGTTTTTT
TRBJ1-1 | - | - | TRBV21-1 | CASPWSGQFMNTEAFF | TGTGCCAGCCCCTGGTCGGGACAGTTCATGAACACTGAAGCTTTCTTT
TRBJ2-7 | - | - | TRBV7-2 | CASSLDGQSYEQYF | TGTGCCAGCAGCTTAGATGGACAGTCCTACGAGCAGTACTTC
TRBJ2-2 | - | - | TRBV18 | CASSGQSANTGELFF | TGTGCCAGCTCCGGACAGAGCGCGAACACCGGGGAGCTGTTTTTT
TRBJ2-3 | TRBD2 | few | TRBV7-7 | CASSSLAGGTDTQYF | TGTGCCAGCAGCTCCCTCGCGGGAGGGACAGATACGCAGTATTTT
TRBJ1-1 | - | - | TRBV5-6 | CASSLQNRENTEAFF | TGTGCCAGCAGCCTGCAGAACAGGGAGAACACTGAAGCTTTCTTT
TRBJ1-5 | - | once | TRBV6-1 | CASSDGQSGNQPQHF | TGTGCCAGCAGTGATGGGCAATCGGGCAATCAGCCCCAGCATTTT
TRBJ2-2 | TRBD2 | once | TRBV2 | CASRGLARDTGELFF | TGTGCCAGCAGGGGACTAGCGCGGGACACCGGGGAGCTGTTTTTT
TRBJ1-2 | - | - | TRBV5-6 | CASSPVQNYGYTF | TGTGCCAGCAGCCCGGTACAGAACTATGGCTACACCTTC
TRBJ2-2 | - | few | TRBV18 | CASSPKHLSGGNTGELFF | TGTGCCAGCTCACCGAAACACCTGAGCGGAGGGAACACCGGGGAGCTGTTTTTT
TRBJ2-7 | TRBD1 | - | TRBV11-3 | CASSSHRTGQTEQYF | TGTGCCAGCAGCTCCCACCGGACAGGGCAGACCGAGCAGTACTTC
TRBJ2-2 | - | - | TRBV27 | CASSLNRLAGEPFF | TGTGCCAGCAGTTTAAATAGGCTTGCCGGGGAGCCGTTTTTT
TRBJ2-1 | - | - | TRBV5-4 | CASSLPYNEQFF | TGTGCCAGCAGCCTTCCCTACAATGAGCAGTTCTTC
TRBJ2-1 | TRBD1 | - | TRBV5-1 | CASSTGVIAYNEQFF | TGCGCCAGCAGTACAGGGGTGATCGCCTACAATGAGCAGTTCTTC
TRBJ1-2 | TRBD1 | - | TRBV5-5 | CASSLTGGNYGYTF | TGTGCCAGCAGCTTGACAGGGGGCAACTATGGCTACACCTTC
TRBJ2-1 | TRBD2 | once | TRBV18 | CASSPGVAGTGYNEQFF | TGTGCCAGCTCACCGGGGGTAGCGGGAACCGGGTACAATGAGCAGTTCTTC
TRBJ2-2 | TRBD2 | - | TRBV5-1 | CASSLVLAAGGELFF | TGCGCCAGCAGCTTGGTGCTAGCGGCTGGCGGGGAGCTGTTTTTT
TRBJ2-7 | - | - | TRBV23-1 | CASSQYNTISYEQYF | TGCGCCAGCAGTCAATATAACACCATCTCCTACGAGCAGTACTTC
TRBJ2-2 | - | - | TRBV2 | CASSEGRTGELFF | TGTGCCAGCAGTGAAGGGAGAACCGGGGAGCTGTTTTTT
TRBJ2-5 | - | few | TRBV6-6 | CASSSGGTNQETQYF | TGTGCCAGCAGTTCAGGCGGGACCAACCAAGAGACCCAGTACTTC
TRBJ1-1 | - | - | TRBV28 | CASSLTGSTEAFF | TGTGCCAGCAGTTTGACAGGAAGCACTGAAGCTTTCTTT
TRBJ1-5 | TRBD1 | - | TRBV6-1 | CASSEIQGARSNQPQHF | TGTGCCAGCAGTGAAATACAGGGGGCGAGGAGCAATCAGCCCCAGCATTTT